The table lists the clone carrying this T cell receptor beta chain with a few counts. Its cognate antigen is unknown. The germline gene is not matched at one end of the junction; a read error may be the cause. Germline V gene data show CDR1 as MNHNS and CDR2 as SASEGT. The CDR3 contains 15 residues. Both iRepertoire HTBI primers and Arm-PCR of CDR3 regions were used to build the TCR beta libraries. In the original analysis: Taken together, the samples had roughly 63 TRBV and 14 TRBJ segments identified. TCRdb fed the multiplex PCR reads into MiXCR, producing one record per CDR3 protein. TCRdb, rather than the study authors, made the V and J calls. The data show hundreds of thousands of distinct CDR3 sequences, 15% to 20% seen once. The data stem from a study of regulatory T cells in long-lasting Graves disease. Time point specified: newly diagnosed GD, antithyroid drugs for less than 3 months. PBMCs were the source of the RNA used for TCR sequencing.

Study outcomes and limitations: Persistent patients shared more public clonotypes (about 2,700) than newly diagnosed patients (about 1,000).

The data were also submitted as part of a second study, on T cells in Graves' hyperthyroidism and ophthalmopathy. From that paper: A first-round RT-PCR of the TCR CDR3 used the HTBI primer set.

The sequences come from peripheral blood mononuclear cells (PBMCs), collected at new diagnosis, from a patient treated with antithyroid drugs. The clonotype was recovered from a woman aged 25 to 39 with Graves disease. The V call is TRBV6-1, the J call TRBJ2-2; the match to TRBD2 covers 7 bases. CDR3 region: CASSAMGRGTGELVF. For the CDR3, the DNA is TGTGCCAGCAGTGCTATGGGGAGGGGCACCGGGGAGCTGGTTTTT.